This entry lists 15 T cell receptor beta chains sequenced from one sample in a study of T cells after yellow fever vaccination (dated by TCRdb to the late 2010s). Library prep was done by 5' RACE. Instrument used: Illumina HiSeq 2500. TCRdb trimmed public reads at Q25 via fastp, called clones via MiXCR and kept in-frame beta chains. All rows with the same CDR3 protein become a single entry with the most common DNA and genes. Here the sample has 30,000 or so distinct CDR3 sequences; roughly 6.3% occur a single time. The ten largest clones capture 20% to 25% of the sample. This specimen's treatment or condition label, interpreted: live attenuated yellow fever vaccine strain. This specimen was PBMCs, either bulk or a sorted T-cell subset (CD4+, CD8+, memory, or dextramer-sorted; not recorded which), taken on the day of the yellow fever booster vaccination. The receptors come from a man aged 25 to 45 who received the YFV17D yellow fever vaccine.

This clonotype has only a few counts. CDR3: CASSLKTDTQYF. The CDR3 coding sequence is TGCGCCAGCAGCTTGAAGACAGATACGCAGTATTTT. The chain couples TRBV5-1 to TRBJ2-3, with D unclear. The V end lost 1 base, the J end lost 3 bases, and 3 bases lay between the germline ends. The germline CDR1 and CDR2 sequences are SGHRS and YFSETQ. The CDR3 has 12 residues.

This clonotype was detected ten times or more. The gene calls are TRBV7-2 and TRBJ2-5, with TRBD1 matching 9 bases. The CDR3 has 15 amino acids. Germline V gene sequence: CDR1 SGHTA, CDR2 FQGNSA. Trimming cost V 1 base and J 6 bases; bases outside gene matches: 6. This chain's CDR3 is CASSLDPGQGKTQYF. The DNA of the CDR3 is TGTGCCAGCAGCTTAGATCCGGGACAGGGAAAGACCCAGTACTTC.

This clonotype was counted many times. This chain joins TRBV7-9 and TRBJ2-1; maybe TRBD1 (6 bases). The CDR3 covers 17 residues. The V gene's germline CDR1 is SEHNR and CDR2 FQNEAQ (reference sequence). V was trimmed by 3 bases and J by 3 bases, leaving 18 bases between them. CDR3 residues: CASSFAKEQGDYNEQFF. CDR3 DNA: TGTGCCAGCAGCTTCGCCAAGGAACAGGGAGACTACAATGAGCAGTTCTTC.

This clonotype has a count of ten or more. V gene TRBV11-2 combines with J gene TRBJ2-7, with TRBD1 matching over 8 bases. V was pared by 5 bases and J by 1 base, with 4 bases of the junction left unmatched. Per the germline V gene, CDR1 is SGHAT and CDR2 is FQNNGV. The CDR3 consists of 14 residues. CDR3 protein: CASSRDRQSYEQYF. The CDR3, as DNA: TGTGCCAGCAGCCGGGACAGGCAATCCTACGAGCAGTACTTC.

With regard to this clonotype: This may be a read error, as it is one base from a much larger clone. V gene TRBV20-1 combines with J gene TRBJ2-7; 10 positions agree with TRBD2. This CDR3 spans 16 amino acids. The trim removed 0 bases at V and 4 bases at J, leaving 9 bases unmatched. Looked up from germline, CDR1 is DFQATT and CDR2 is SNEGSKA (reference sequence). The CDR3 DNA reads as TGCAGTGCTAGAGATCCCAGCGGGAGGGCCGGTTACGAGCAGTACTTC. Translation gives CSARDPSGRAGYEQYF.

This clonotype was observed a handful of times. CDR3 DNA: TGTGCCAGCAGTTTCGGCGGGAGCCGGGAGACCCAGTACTTC. It encodes CASSFGGSRETQYF. The gene calls are TRBV28 and TRBJ2-5; 7 positions match TRBD2. V was clipped by 3 bases and J by 5 bases; unmatched bases: 6. This CDR3 is built from 14 residues. In germline, CDR1 is MDHEN, CDR2 SYDVKM.

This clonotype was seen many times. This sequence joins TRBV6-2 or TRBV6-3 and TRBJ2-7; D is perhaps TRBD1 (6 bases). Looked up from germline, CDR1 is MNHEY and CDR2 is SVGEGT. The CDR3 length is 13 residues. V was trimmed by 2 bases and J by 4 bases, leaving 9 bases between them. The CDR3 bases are TGTGCCAGCAGTTACGGGGACATTTACGAGCAGTACTTC. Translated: CASSYGDIYEQYF.

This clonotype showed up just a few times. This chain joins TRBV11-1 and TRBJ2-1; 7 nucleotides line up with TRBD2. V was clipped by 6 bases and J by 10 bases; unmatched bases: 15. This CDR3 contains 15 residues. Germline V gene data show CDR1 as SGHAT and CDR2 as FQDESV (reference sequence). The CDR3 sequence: CASSFRPPTSVEQFF. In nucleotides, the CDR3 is TGTGCCAGCAGTTTCCGTCCGCCAACTAGCGTCGAGCAGTTCTTC.

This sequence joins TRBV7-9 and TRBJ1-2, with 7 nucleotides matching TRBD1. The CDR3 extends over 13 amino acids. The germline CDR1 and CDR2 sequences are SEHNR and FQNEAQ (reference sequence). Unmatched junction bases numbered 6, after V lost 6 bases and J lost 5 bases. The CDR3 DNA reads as TGTGCCAGCAGTTTACAACAGGGGTATGGCTACACCTTC. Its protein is CASSLQQGYGYTF.

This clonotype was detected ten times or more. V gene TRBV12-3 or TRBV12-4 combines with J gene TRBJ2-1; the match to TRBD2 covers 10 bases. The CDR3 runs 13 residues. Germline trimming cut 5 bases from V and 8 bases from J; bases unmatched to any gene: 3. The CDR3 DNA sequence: TGTGCCAGCAGTGCTAGCGGGAGCTATGAGCAGTTCTTC. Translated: CASSASGSYEQFF.

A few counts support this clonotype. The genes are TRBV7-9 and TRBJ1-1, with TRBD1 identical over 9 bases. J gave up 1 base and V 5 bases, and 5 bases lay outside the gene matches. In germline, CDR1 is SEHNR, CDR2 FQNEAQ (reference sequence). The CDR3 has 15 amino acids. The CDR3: CASSATGGANTEAFF. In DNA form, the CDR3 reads TGTGCCAGCAGCGCGACAGGGGGTGCGAACACTGAAGCTTTCTTT.

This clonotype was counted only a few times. This CDR3 is CASMEGLAGVYDTQYF. DNA for the CDR3: TGTGCCAGCATGGAGGGACTAGCGGGAGTGTACGATACGCAGTATTTT. V is TRBV27 and J is TRBJ2-3; TRBD2 agrees at 14 bases. The CDR3 contains 16 residues. V dropped 7 bases and J dropped 6; count of bases not matched to a gene: 9. CDR1 is MNHEY and CDR2 is SMNVEV in the germline V gene (reference sequence).

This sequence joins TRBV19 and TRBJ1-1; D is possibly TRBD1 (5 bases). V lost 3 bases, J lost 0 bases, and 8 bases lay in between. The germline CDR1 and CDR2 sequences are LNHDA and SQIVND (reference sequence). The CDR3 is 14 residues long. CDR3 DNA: TGTGCCAGTAGTATCGGGACCTTGAACACTGAAGCTTTCTTT. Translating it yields CASSIGTLNTEAFF.

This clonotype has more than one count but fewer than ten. DNA of the CDR3: TGTGCCAGCAGTGAAGGGGGCGATCAGCCCCAGCATTTT. Protein product: CASSEGGDQPQHF. This chain uses TRBV6-1 with TRBJ1-5; a possible D gene is TRBD1 (5 bases). The CDR3 sequence is 13 residues long. The V end lost 1 base, the J end lost 5 bases, and 6 bases lay between the germline ends. Germline V CDR1 and CDR2: MNHNS, SASEGT.

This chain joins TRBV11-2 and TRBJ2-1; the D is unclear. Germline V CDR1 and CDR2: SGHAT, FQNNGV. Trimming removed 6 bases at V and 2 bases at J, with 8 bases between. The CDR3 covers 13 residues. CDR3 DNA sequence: TGTGCCAGCAGGATAGGAACCTACAATGAGCAGTTCTTC. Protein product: CASRIGTYNEQFF.